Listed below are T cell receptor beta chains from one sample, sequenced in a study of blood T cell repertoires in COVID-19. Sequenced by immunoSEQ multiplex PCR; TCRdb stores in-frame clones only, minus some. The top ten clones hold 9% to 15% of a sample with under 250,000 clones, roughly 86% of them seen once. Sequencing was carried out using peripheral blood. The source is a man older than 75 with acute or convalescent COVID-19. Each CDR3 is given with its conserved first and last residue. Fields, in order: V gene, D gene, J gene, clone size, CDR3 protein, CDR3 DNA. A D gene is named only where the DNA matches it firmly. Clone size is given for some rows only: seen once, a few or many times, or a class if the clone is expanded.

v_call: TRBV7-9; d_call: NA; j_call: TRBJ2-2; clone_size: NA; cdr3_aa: CASSLGGVGELFF; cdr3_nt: TGTGCCAGCAGCTTAGGCGGGGTCGGGGAGCTGTTTTTT
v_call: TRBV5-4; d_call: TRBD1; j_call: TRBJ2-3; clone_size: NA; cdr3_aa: CASSLGQGAGGDTQYF; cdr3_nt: TGTGCCAGCAGCTTGGGACAGGGGGCAGGGGGAGATACGCAGTATTTT
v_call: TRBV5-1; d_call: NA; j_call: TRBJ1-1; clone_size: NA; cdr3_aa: CASSVSLGGFSNTEAFF; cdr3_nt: TGCGCCAGCAGCGTCAGCTTGGGGGGATTCTCGAACACTGAAGCTTTCTTT
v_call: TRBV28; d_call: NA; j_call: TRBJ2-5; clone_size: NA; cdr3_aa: CASSSPRDYQETQYF; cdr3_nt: TGTGCCAGCAGCTCCCCCCGGGACTACCAAGAGACCCAGTACTTC
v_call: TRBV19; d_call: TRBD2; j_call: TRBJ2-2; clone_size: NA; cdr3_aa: CASSRGGIDTGELFF; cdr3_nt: TGTGCCAGTAGTAGGGGAGGGATTGACACCGGGGAGCTGTTTTTT
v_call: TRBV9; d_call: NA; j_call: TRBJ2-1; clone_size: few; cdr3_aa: CASSVESRGREQFF; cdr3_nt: TGTGCCAGCAGCGTAGAAAGTAGAGGCCGTGAGCAGTTCTTC
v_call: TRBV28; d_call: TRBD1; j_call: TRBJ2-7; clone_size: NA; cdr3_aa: CASTDRYEQYF; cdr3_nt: TGTGCCAGCACGGACAGGTACGAGCAGTACTTC
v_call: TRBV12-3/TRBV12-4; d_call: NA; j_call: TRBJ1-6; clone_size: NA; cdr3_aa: CASKRSNSPLHF; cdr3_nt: TGTGCCAGCAAACGGTCAAATTCACCCCTCCACTTT
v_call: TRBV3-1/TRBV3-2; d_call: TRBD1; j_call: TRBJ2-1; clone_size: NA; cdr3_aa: CASSQDMGTVTYNEQFF; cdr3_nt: TGTGCCAGCAGCCAAGATATGGGGACAGTCACCTACAATGAGCAGTTCTTC
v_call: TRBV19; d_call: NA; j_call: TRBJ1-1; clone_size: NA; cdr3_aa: CASSIWANTEAFF; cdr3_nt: TGTGCCAGTAGTATATGGGCTAACACTGAAGCTTTCTTT
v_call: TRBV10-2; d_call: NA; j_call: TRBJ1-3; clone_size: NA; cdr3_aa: CASSSDSGNTIYF; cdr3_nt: TGCGCCAGCAGTTCAGACTCTGGAAACACCATATATTTT
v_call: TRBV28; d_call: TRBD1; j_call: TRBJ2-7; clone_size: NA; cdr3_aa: CASTPRGQGASEQYF; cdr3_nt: TGTGCCAGCACGCCTCGCGGACAGGGGGCTAGCGAGCAGTACTTC
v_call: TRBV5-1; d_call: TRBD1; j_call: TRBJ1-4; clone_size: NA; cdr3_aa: CASSFRDRNEKLFF; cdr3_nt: TGCGCCAGCAGCTTCCGGGACAGGAATGAAAAACTGTTTTTT